This TCR beta chain was documented in a study of OX40 agonist ivuxolimab in advanced cancers. The repertoire was sequenced with immunoSEQ multiplex PCR; TCRdb's copy has only in-frame clones and lacks some. The table records tens of thousands of clones, approximately 78% of them present only once. This clone was seen only a few times. Germline V gives CDR1 SNHLY, CDR2 FYNNEI. The CDR3 length is 14 residues. Trimming stripped 4 bases from V and 0 bases from J, with 9 bases between. The V and J genes are TRBV2 and TRBJ1-1; a possible D gene is TRBD1 (5 bases). This sample comprised CD4+ or CD8+ T cells sorted from blood, obtained in a trial of the OX40 agonist ivuxolimab. The source is an adult with an advanced solid tumor such as melanoma, head and neck, liver or kidney cancer. The CDR3 here is CASSGTRMNTEAFF. The CDR3 bases are TGTGCCAGCAGTGGGACAAGAATGAACACTGAAGCTTTCTTT.